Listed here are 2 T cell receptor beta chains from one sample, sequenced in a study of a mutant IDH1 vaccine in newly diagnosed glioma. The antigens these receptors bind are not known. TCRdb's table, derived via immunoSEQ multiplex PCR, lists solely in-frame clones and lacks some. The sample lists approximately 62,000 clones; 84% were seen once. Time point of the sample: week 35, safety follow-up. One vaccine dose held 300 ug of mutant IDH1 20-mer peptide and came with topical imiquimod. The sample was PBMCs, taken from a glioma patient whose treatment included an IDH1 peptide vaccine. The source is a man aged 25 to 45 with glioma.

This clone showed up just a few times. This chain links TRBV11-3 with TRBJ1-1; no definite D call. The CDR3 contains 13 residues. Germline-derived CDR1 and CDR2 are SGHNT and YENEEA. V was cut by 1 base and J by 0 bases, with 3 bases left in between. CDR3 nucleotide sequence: TGTGCCAGCAGCTTAGTGGTGAACACTGAAGCTTTCTTT. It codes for CASSLVVNTEAFF.

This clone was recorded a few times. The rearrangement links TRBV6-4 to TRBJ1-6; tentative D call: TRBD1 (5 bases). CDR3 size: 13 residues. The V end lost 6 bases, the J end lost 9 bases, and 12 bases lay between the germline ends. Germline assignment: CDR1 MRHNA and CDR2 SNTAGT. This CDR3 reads CASSRVDGSPLHF. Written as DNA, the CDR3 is TGTGCCAGCAGCAGGGTCGATGGTTCACCCCTCCACTTT.